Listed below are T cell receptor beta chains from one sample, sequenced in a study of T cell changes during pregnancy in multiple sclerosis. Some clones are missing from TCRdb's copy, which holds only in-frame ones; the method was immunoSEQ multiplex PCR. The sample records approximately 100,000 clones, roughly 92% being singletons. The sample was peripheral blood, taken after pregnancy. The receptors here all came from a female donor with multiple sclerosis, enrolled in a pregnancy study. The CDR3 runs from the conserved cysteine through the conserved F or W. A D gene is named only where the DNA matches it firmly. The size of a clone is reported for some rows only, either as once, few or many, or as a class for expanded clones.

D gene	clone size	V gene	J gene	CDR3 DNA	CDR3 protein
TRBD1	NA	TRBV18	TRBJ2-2	TGTGCCAGCTCACCACCGGCAGGGGGCTCCGGGGAGCTGTTTTTT	CASSPPAGGSGELFF
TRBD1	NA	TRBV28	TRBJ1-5	TGTGCCAGCAGTTTTGCAAACCGGGACAGGGCGAATCAGCCCCAGCATTTT	CASSFANRDRANQPQHF
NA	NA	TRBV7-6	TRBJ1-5	TGTGCCAGCAGCTCCGGGACACTTGGCAATCAGCCCCAGCATTTT	CASSSGTLGNQPQHF
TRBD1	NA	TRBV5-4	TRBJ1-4	TGTGCCAGCAGCCCGCCGGGACAGGGCTATGAAAAACTGTTTTTT	CASSPPGQGYEKLFF
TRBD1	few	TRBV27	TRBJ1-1	TGTGCCAGCAGTCCCGGGACAGTGCACACTGAAGCTTTCTTT	CASSPGTVHTEAFF
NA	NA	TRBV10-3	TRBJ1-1	TGTGCCATCAGGCAGGGGTCGGCTTCGAACACTGAAGCTTTCTTT	CAIRQGSASNTEAFF
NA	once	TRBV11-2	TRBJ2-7	TGTGCCAGCAGCTTCTCCCGGGGCGAGCAGTACTTC	CASSFSRGEQYF
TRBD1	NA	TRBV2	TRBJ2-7	TGTGCCAGCAAGAGTCAGGGGGCAACCTACGAGCAGTACTTC	CASKSQGATYEQYF
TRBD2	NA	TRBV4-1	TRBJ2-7	TGCGCCAGCAGCCGACTAGCGGGAGTTCGCGACGAGCAGTACTTC	CASSRLAGVRDEQYF
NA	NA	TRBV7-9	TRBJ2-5	TGTGCCAGCAGCCTTAACGGGGAGACCCAGTACTTC	CASSLNGETQYF
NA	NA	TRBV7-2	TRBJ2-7	TGTGCCAGCAGCTTAAGGCGGGACAGCTTTCAGTCCTACGAGCAGTACTTC	CASSLRRDSFQSYEQYF
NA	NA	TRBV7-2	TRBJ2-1	TGTGCCAGCAGCCATCCGATGGCTAGCAGGACCTACAATGAGCAGTTCTTC	CASSHPMASRTYNEQFF
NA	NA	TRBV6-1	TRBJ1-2	TGTGCCAGCACGGGAGGGCAGACTAACTATGGCTACACCTTC	CASTGGQTNYGYTF
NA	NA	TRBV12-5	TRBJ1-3	TGTGCTAGTGGTTTGGTTACGCTCGGTCCGCAGGGGATCAGACTCTCTGGAAACACCATATATTTT	CASGLVTLGPQGIRLSGNTIYF
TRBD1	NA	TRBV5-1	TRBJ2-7	TGCGCCAGCAGCTCCCAACAGGGGACCTACGAGCAGTACTTC	CASSSQQGTYEQYF
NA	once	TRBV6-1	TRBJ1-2	TGTGCCAGCTCCAAGGAGGTAGGCTATGGCTACACCTTC	CASSKEVGYGYTF
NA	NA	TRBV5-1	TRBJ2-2	TGCGCCAGCAGCTCCCAGACAGGGAACACCGGGGAGCTGTTTTTT	CASSSQTGNTGELFF
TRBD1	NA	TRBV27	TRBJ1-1	TGTGCCAGCAGTTTCCTCGGACAGGGGGTCGGATACACTGAAGCTTTCTTT	CASSFLGQGVGYTEAFF
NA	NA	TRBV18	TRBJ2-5	TGTGCCAGCTCACCACGGGACACGGTTAAAGAGACCCAGTACTTC	CASSPRDTVKETQYF
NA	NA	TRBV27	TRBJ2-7	TGTGCCAGCAGTTCACAGGGGGGGGGCTCCTACGAGCAGTACTTC	CASSSQGGGSYEQYF
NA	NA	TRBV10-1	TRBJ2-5	TGCGCCAGCAGTGAGCAGGGTTTTGGCCAAGAGACCCAGTACTTC	CASSEQGFGQETQYF
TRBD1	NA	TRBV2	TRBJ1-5	TGTGCCAGCACGGGGACAGGGGGAAGTCAGCCCCAGCATTTT	CASTGTGGSQPQHF
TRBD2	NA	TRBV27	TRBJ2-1	TGTGCCAGCAGTCTTCGTCGGCTAGCGGGAGATGAGCAGTTCTTC	CASSLRRLAGDEQFF
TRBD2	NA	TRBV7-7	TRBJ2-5	TGTGCCAGCAGCTTAGTTCTAGCGGGAGGGCCAGGGGAGACCCAGTACTTC	CASSLVLAGGPGETQYF
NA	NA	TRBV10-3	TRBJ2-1	TGTGCCATCAGTGTGGACGGGGAAGGTATCTCCTACAATGAGCAGTTCTTC	CAISVDGEGISYNEQFF
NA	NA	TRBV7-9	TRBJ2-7	TGTGCCAGCAGCCAGTCTTCGGAGCAGTACTTC	CASSQSSEQYF
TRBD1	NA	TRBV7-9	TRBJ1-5	TGTGCCAGCAGCGGCACGGGGACAGGGCCTGGTCAGCCCCAGCATTTT	CASSGTGTGPGQPQHF
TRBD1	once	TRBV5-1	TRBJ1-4	TGCGCCAGCAGCGGACAGGGGAGAGCAACTAATGAAAAACTGTTTTTT	CASSGQGRATNEKLFF
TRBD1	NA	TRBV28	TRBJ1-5	TGTGCCAGCAGGCCAGGGGGATTCAATCAGCCCCAGCATTTT	CASRPGGFNQPQHF
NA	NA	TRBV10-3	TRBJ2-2	TGTGCCATCCGAAAGGGGTCGGATTCCGGGGAGCTGTTTTTT	CAIRKGSDSGELFF
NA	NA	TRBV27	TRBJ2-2	TGTGCCAGCAGACGAACAGGGGCGGGGTACACCGGGGAGCTGTTTTTT	CASRRTGAGYTGELFF
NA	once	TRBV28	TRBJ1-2	TGTGCCAGCACCGACCCCGGGGGGGCGAACTATGGCTACACCTTC	CASTDPGGANYGYTF
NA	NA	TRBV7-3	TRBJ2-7	TGTGCCAGCAGCTTAACTGGGGGCCGGTCCTACGAGCAGTACTTC	CASSLTGGRSYEQYF
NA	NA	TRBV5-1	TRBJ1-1	TGCGCCAGCAGCGCGTTCGAGGGGAACACTGAAGCTTTCTTT	CASSAFEGNTEAFF
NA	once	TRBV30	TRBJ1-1	TGTGCCTGGAGGACTCATAAGAACACTGAAGCTTTCTTT	CAWRTHKNTEAFF
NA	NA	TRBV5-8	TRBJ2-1	TGTGCCAGCAGCTCCCCGGGACTCGTCGCCAATGAGCAGTTCTTC	CASSSPGLVANEQFF
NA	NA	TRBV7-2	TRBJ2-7	TGTGCCAGCAGCCTCCCCCTCTCCTACGAGCAGTACTTC	CASSLPLSYEQYF
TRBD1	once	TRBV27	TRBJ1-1	TGTGCCAGCAGGGACCAGACAGGGCGAAGGACTGAAGCTTTCTTT	CASRDQTGRRTEAFF
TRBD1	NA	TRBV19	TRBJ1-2	TGTGCCAGTAGTCCCTCCCGGGACAGGCGGCTTCGTGGCTACACCTTC	CASSPSRDRRLRGYTF
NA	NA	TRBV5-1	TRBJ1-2	TGCGCCAGCAGCGTGGGTTCAGGGAACCCTAACTATGGCTACACCTTC	CASSVGSGNPNYGYTF
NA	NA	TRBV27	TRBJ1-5	TGTGCCAGCAGTTCCCTAGGGGGGGGCAATCAGCCCCAGCATTTT	CASSSLGGGNQPQHF
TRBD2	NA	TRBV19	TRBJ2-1	TGTGCCAGTAGTATTCTAGCGGGAGGCCTAGCCACCAACTACAATGAGCAGTTCTTC	CASSILAGGLATNYNEQFF
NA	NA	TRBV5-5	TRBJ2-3	TGTGCCAGCAGCCTCCCCGTAGGGACTAGCACAGATACGCAGTATTTT	CASSLPVGTSTDTQYF
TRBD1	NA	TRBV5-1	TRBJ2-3	TGCGCCAGCAGCTTGGGGGACAGGCCTAGCACAGATACGCAGTATTTT	CASSLGDRPSTDTQYF
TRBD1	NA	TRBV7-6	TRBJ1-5	TGTGCCAGCAGTCCAGGACAGGGAGGCAATCAGCCCCAGCATTTT	CASSPGQGGNQPQHF
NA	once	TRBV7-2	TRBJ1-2	TGTGCCAGCAGCTCGTTAGGAGTCCCTAACATTAGGGGTGGCTACACCTTC	CASSSLGVPNIRGGYTF